One and the same sample provided the 17 T cell receptor beta chains below, sequenced in a study of T cell responses to AZD1222 COVID-19 vaccine. TCRdb keeps only in-frame clones here, not all; method: immunoSEQ multiplex PCR. This table holds 120,000 or so clones, 87% found once. The input for sequencing was peripheral blood, taken on day 0 of AZD1222 vaccination. All receptors derive from an adult in good health.

In the case of this clone: The same CDR3 is also encoded by other DNA sequences in this sample. This chain uses TRBV5-1 with TRBJ1-2; unclear D gene. The CDR3 is 12 residues long. V lost 1 base, J lost 3 bases, and 4 bases lay in between. The germline V gene has CDR1 SGHRS and CDR2 YFSETQ. The CDR3 DNA follows: TGCGCCAGCAGCTTGACAGACTATGGCTACACCTTC. The encoded protein is CASSLTDYGYTF.

J is TRBJ2-7 and V is TRBV28, with 10 bases lining up with TRBD1. V shed 5 bases, J shed 5 bases, and the junction held 3 bases outside the gene matches. There are 13 residues in the CDR3. The V gene's germline CDR1 is MDHEN and CDR2 SYDVKM. The CDR3 sequence is CASSPTGGNEQYF. The CDR3 DNA sequence: TGTGCCAGCAGTCCGACAGGGGGCAACGAGCAGTACTTC. Full variable domain (rest looked up from reference TRBV28 and TRBJ2-7): DVKVTQSSRYLVKRTGEKVFLECVQDMDHENMFWYRQDPGLGLRLIYFSYDVKMKEKGDIPEGYSVSREKKERFSLILESASTNQTSMYLCASSPTGGNEQYFGPGTRLTVT.

V gene TRBV4-1 combines with J gene TRBJ1-5; D is unresolved. Trimming shortened V by 0 bases and J by 2 bases, and 20 bases separated the two germline ends. The CDR3 is made up of 19 amino acids. The germline CDR1 and CDR2 sequences are MGHRA and YSYEKL. The CDR3 coding sequence is TGCGCCAGCAGCCAAGATGGGATAAGGACGGATAGGGGCAATCAGCCCCAGCATTTT. Residues: CASSQDGIRTDRGNQPQHF.

CDR3 coding DNA: TGTGCCAGCAGCCATGGGACAGGGGGTTATCGCAATCAGCCCCAGCATTTT. Its translation is CASSHGTGGYRNQPQHF. The gene calls are TRBV5-6 and TRBJ1-5; 11 bases fit TRBD1. J gave up 2 bases and V 4 bases, and 8 bases lay outside the gene matches. The CDR3 spans 17 residues. Germline values: CDR1 SGHDT, CDR2 YYEEEE.

The chain links TRBV27 to TRBJ1-2, with D hard to call. The CDR3 is 14 residues long. Germline V gene lookup returns CDR1 MNHEY and CDR2 SMNVEV (reference sequence). V was pared by 6 bases and J by 5 bases, with 16 bases between. The CDR3 is CASSFGPTTYGYTF. CDR3 nucleotides: TGTGCCAGCAGCTTTGGCCCGACGACTTATGGCTACACCTTC.

J is TRBJ1-6 and V is TRBV5-1; D remains ambiguous. Trimming removed 4 bases at V and 8 bases at J, with 16 bases between. Germline assignment: CDR1 SGHRS and CDR2 YFSETQ. CDR3 length: 15 amino acids. Here the CDR3 DNA reads TGCGCCAGCAGCCCCAAGGTGACGCGGGATTCACCCCTCCACTTT. As protein: CASSPKVTRDSPLHF.

The rearrangement joins TRBV27 to TRBJ1-6; D is possibly TRBD1 (5 bases). The CDR3 sequence is 14 residues long. Germline V gene sequence: CDR1 MNHEY, CDR2 SMNVEV (reference sequence). Trimming pared 3 bases from V and 7 bases from J, leaving 10 bases between. This CDR3 is CASSFAGNNSPLHF. As DNA, the CDR3 is TGTGCCAGCAGTTTCGCAGGGAACAATTCACCCCTCCACTTT.

The chain is built from TRBV4-3 and TRBJ2-1; D assignment may be TRBD1 or TRBD2 (5 bases each). V dropped 0 bases and J dropped 8 bases, with 17 bases sitting between them. Germline CDR1 LGHNA, CDR2 YSLEER. The CDR3 sequence is 16 residues long. The CDR3 is CASSQEEAGLADEQFF. The DNA of the CDR3 is TGCGCCAGCAGCCAAGAGGAGGCAGGGTTAGCCGATGAGCAGTTCTTC.

V is TRBV10-2 and J is TRBJ1-5, with D perhaps matching TRBD1 (5 bases). V lost 7 bases and J lost 3, with 10 bases in between. There are 13 residues in the CDR3. CDR1 is WSHSY, CDR2 SAAADI, per germline. CDR3 residues: CASKQVINQPQHF. In nucleotides, the CDR3 is TGCGCCAGCAAACAGGTCATCAATCAGCCCCAGCATTTT.

The V and J genes are TRBV5-5 and TRBJ2-3; TRBD2 matches at 8 bases. V was clipped by 5 bases and J by 6 bases; unmatched bases: 5. The CDR3 runs to 13 residues. Germline CDR1 SGHKS, CDR2 YYEKEE (reference sequence). The chain's CDR3 is CASSHGGADTQYF. In DNA form, the CDR3 reads TGTGCCAGCAGTCACGGGGGGGCGGATACGCAGTATTTT.

The gene calls are TRBV18 and TRBJ1-2, with a weak D call TRBD1 (5 bases). Germline assignment: CDR1 KGHSH and CDR2 LQKENI. The V gene lost 3 bases and the J gene lost 8 bases, with 19 bases spanning the gap. CDR3 length equals 15 residues. CDR3 nucleotide sequence: TGTGCCAGCTCACCCCGGTCCGGCAGGGTGGGCGGCTACACCTTC. This translates into CASSPRSGRVGGYTF. The variable domain in full, with the rest retrieved from reference TRBV18 and TRBJ1-2, is NAGVMQNPRHLVRRRGQEARLRCSPMKGHSHVYWYRQLPEEGLKFMVYLQKENIIDESGMPKERFSAEFPKEGPSILRIQQVVRGDSAAYFCASSPRSGRVGGYTFGSGTRLTVV.

The V call is TRBV14, the J call TRBJ2-7; 13 bases fit TRBD2. After removal of 3 bases from V and 4 bases from J, the junction contained 3 bases not matched to a gene. The CDR3 runs 15 residues. Germline V gene sequence: CDR1 SGHDN, CDR2 FVKESK. The CDR3 here is CASSQGLAGLYEQYF. The CDR3 nucleotides read TGTGCCAGCAGCCAGGGACTAGCGGGGCTATACGAGCAGTACTTC. The entire variable domain, with the rest obtained from reference TRBV14 and TRBJ2-7, is as follows: EAGVTQFPSHSVIEKGQTVTLRCDPISGHDNLYWYRRVMGKEIKFLLHFVKESKQDESGMPNNRFLAERTGGTYSTLKVQPAELEDSGVYFCASSQGLAGLYEQYFGPGTRLTVT.

The CDR3 DNA reads TGTGCCAGCTCCCCGGGGCAGGGTCGCGAAAAACTGTTTTTT. It specifies CASSPGQGREKLFF. The V gene is TRBV18, the J gene TRBJ1-4, with D possibly being TRBD1 (5 bases). Trimming took 6 bases from V and 8 from J, leaving 16 bases between them. The CDR3 loop spans 14 amino acids. Germline-derived CDR1 and CDR2 are KGHSH and LQKENI.

The chain carries TRBV7-2 and TRBJ1-5; D is ambiguous. V gave up 1 base and J gave up 4 bases, with 8 bases separating them. Per the germline V gene, CDR1 is SGHTA and CDR2 is FQGNSA. This CDR3 comprises 14 residues. The chain's CDR3 is CASSLGGPNQPQHF. The CDR3 DNA reads as TGTGCCAGCAGCTTAGGAGGGCCAAATCAGCCCCAGCATTTT.

This clone came up a few times. The CDR3 spells CASSGGQGAVLGWFYEQYF. The CDR3 nucleotides read TGTGCCAGCAGTGGGGGACAGGGGGCGGTTCTGGGTTGGTTCTACGAGCAGTACTTC. This chain joins TRBV6-4 and TRBJ2-7; 12 bases agree with TRBD1. V lost 4 bases and J lost 3; bases outside the gene matches: 16. In germline, CDR1 is MRHNA, CDR2 SNTAGT. CDR3 length equals 19 residues.

The J gene is TRBJ2-5, the V gene TRBV19, with D hard to call. The CDR3 totals 13 residues. The V end lost 3 bases, the J end lost 3 bases, and 8 bases lay between the germline ends. Germline V gene sequence: CDR1 LNHDA, CDR2 SQIVND (reference sequence). The CDR3 bases are TGTGCCAGTAGTATGGTGCCCAAAGAGACCCAGTACTTC. Protein product: CASSMVPKETQYF. Variable domain in full (rest from reference TRBV19 and TRBJ2-5): DGGITQSPKYLFRKEGQNVTLSCEQNLNHDAMYWYRQDPGQGLRLIYYSQIVNDFQKGDIAEGYSVSREKKESFPLTVTSAQKNPTAFYLCASSMVPKETQYFGPGTRLLVL.

The rearrangement links TRBV7-8 to TRBJ2-1, with TRBD2 identical over 10 bases. The CDR3 has 17 residues. Losses at the gene ends were 0 bases for V and 4 bases for J; bases not matched to a gene: 6. CDR1 SGHVS and CDR2 FQNEAQ come from the germline V gene. CDR3 DNA: TGTGCCAGCAGCTTAGCGGCGCTAGCGGGAGATTACAATGAGCAGTTCTTC. This sequence encodes CASSLAALAGDYNEQFF.